This TCR beta chain was recovered during a study of graft-versus-host responses after intestinal transplantation. Details on this clone: Its antigen is unknown.

Trimming cost V 0 bases and J 0 bases, with 6 bases left between them. Germline-derived CDR1 and CDR2 are LNHDA and SQIVND (reference sequence). This CDR3 has 15 amino acids. Study results and limitations: Early post-transplant HvG declines showed an association with peak circulating GvH clone levels. Recipient marrow harbored GvH clones, some of which surfaced first in ileum or blood.

Assay: immunoSEQ multiplex PCR; the TCRdb copy retains only in-frame clones and omits some. The table records under 30,000 clones, around 85% of them present only once. This TCR was recovered from a human patient who received an intestinal transplant, so some T cells may come from the graft donor. The V and J genes are TRBV19 and TRBJ1-5; the D is unclear. This specimen consisted of PBMCs, obtained around 440 days after intestinal transplant. The CDR3 DNA reads TGTGCCAGTAGTATAGAGGGTGATAGCAATCAGCCCCAGCATTTT. This translates into CASSIEGDSNQPQHF.